These 32 T cell receptor beta chains share one sample of origin, sequenced in a study of blood T cell repertoires in COVID-19. Here immunoSEQ multiplex PCR was the method, and the copy in TCRdb shows in-frame clones only, minus some. This sample has 25,000 to 35,000 clones, with roughly 85% found just once. Input material: peripheral blood. The receptors originated from a human donor in a cohort sampled during active COVID-19.

The chain recombines TRBV7-8 with TRBJ1-2, with TRBD1 as a possible D gene (6 bases). The CDR3 is 15 amino acids. CDR1 and CDR2 (germline): SGHVS, FQNEAQ. Trimming took 5 bases from V and 5 from J, leaving 18 bases between them. As DNA, the CDR3 is TGTGCCAGCAGCCCCCCGAAAGGGGGGGGATATGGCTACACCTTC. The encoded protein is CASSPPKGGGYGYTF.

The chain uses TRBV30 and TRBJ2-1, with 8 bases fitting TRBD2. Losses at the gene ends were 0 bases for V and 0 bases for J; bases not matched to a gene: 13. Looked up from germline, CDR1 is GTSNPN and CDR2 is SVGIG (reference sequence). The CDR3 covers 19 residues. The CDR3 coding sequence is TGTGCCTGGAGTGTCTACGGGGCTCGGGGGGGCAACTCCTACAATGAGCAGTTCTTC. Encoded protein: CAWSVYGARGGNSYNEQFF.

The V and J genes are TRBV30 and TRBJ1-2, with a weak D call TRBD1 (5 bases). The ends were cut back, 0 bases at V and 8 bases at J, with 13 bases in the middle. Germline CDR1 reads GTSNPN; CDR2 reads SVGIG (reference sequence). The CDR3 covers 13 residues. CDR3 in DNA: TGTGCCTGGAGTGTACGGGGGGTAAGAGGCTACACCTTC. Protein product: CAWSVRGVRGYTF.

This chain uses TRBV7-2 with TRBJ2-3; perhaps TRBD1 as D (6 bases). The germline V and J ends were trimmed by 2 bases and 4 bases, with 19 bases remaining between them. The CDR3 has 17 residues. CDR1 is SGHTA and CDR2 is FQGNSA in the germline V gene. The CDR3 reads CASSLRGTSTVSDTQYF. For the CDR3, the DNA is TGTGCCAGCAGCTTAAGGGGGACATCCACCGTCTCAGATACGCAGTATTTT. Variable domain in full (rest from reference TRBV7-2 and TRBJ2-3): GAGVSQSPSNKVTEKGKDVELRCDPISGHTALYWYRQSLGQGLEFLIYFQGNSAPDKSGLPSDRFSAERTGGSVSTLTIQRTQQEDSAVYLCASSLRGTSTVSDTQYFGPGTRLTVL.

This chain links TRBV29-1 with TRBJ1-1; D gene uncertain. The CDR3 consists of 15 residues. Trimming shortened V by 4 bases and J by 5 bases, and 20 bases separated the two germline ends. Per the germline V gene, CDR1 is SQVTM and CDR2 is ANQGSEA. In nucleotides, the CDR3 is TGCAGCGTTGGGGCGCCTAAAGTCCATGGGACTGAAGCTTTCTTT. Translating gives CSVGAPKVHGTEAFF.

The V call is TRBV7-6, the J call TRBJ1-5; D may be TRBD1 (5 bases). The CDR3 loop spans 15 amino acids. The V gene lost 0 bases and the J gene lost 6 bases, with 12 bases spanning the gap. Germline V gives CDR1 SGHVS, CDR2 FNYEAQ. This CDR3 is CASSLAWGEGQPQHF. CDR3 sequence (DNA): TGTGCCAGCAGCTTAGCGTGGGGGGAGGGTCAGCCCCAGCATTTT.

The chain joins TRBV19 to TRBJ2-5; 8 nucleotides line up with TRBD1. The CDR3 is 15 residues long. The trim removed 2 bases at V and 5 bases at J, leaving 7 bases unmatched. Germline values: CDR1 LNHDA, CDR2 SQIVND (reference sequence). The CDR3 region has the DNA TGTGCCAGTAGTATATCAGGAGGACAGGGCGAGACCCAGTACTTC. Translating gives CASSISGGQGETQYF.

In the case of this clone: This sample also contains other DNA sequences that code for the same CDR3. The chain combines TRBV5-1 with TRBJ2-7, with a tentative D call TRBD1 (6 bases). The V gene's germline CDR1 is SGHRS and CDR2 YFSETQ. Trimming left V 0 bases short and J 3 bases short, with 13 bases between. This CDR3 comprises 15 residues. The CDR3 DNA is TGCGCCAGCAGCTTGGCTCCGGGACAAAGCTACGAGCAGTACTTC. It yields the protein CASSLAPGQSYEQYF.

V and J are TRBV2 and TRBJ1-4, with 12 bases matching TRBD1. Trimming took 5 bases from V and 7 from J; bases not matched to a gene: 11. CDR1 and CDR2 (germline): SNHLY, FYNNEI. The length of the CDR3 is 17 residues. Written as DNA, the CDR3 is TGTGCCAGCAGTTATCACCGGGACAGGGGGCGACGTGAAAAACTGTTTTTT. Residues: CASSYHRDRGRREKLFF.

This chain joins TRBV4-2 and TRBJ1-3; D is possibly TRBD1 (5 bases). With 0 bases removed from V and 0 bases from J, the gap between germline ends came to 15 bases. Per germline, CDR1 LGHNA and CDR2 YNFKEQ. CDR3 length equals 18 residues. Here the CDR3 reads CASSQDSGGAYSGNTIYF. CDR3 DNA sequence: TGTGCCAGCAGCCAAGATTCGGGAGGGGCGTACTCTGGAAACACCATATATTTT.

The chain employs TRBV3-1 (or the pseudogene TRBV3-2) and TRBJ2-7; the match to TRBD1 covers 10 bases. The CDR3 consists of 15 residues. Germline lookup yields CDR1 LGHDT and CDR2 YNNKEL (reference sequence). After removal of 1 base from V and 9 bases from J, the junction contained 9 bases not matched to a gene. The CDR3 loop is CASSQGWDRGEGQYF. CDR3 DNA sequence: TGTGCCAGCAGCCAAGGTTGGGACAGGGGAGAAGGGCAGTACTTC.

The chain links TRBV7-3 to TRBJ2-7; tentatively, D is TRBD1 (6 bases). Germline V gene lookup returns CDR1 SGHTA and CDR2 FQGTGA. The CDR3 runs 14 residues. Trimming cost V 5 bases and J 2 bases, with 13 bases left between them. DNA of the CDR3: TGTGCCAGCAGCATGACAGGAGGCACCTACGAGCAGTACTTC. Its translation: CASSMTGGTYEQYF. Complete variable domain (other parts from reference TRBV7-3 and TRBJ2-7): GAGVSQTPSNKVTEKGKYVELRCDPISGHTALYWYRQSLGQGPEFLIYFQGTGAADDSGLPNDRFFAVRPEGSVSTLKIQRTERGDSAVYLCASSMTGGTYEQYFGPGTRLTVT.

The rearrangement joins TRBV28 to TRBJ2-3; a weak D match, TRBD1 (5 bases). The ends were cut back, 5 bases at V and 1 base at J, with 19 bases in the middle. The CDR3 sequence is 17 residues long. Germline lookup yields CDR1 MDHEN and CDR2 SYDVKM. CDR3: CASSILDARVRTDTQYF. CDR3 in DNA: TGTGCCAGCAGTATCCTAGACGCCAGGGTTCGCACAGATACGCAGTATTTT.

The chain employs TRBV5-4 and TRBJ2-5, with 9 bases that match TRBD2. This CDR3 is 14 amino acids long. The germline CDR1 and CDR2 sequences are SGHNT and YYREEE (reference sequence). The V gene end was trimmed by 4 bases and the J gene end by 4 bases; junction bases not matched to a gene: 5. This CDR3 reads CASSPGTSPETQYF. The CDR3 DNA follows: TGTGCCAGCAGCCCAGGGACTAGCCCAGAGACCCAGTACTTC. Full variable domain (rest looked up from reference TRBV5-4 and TRBJ2-5): ETGVTQSPTHLIKTRGQQVTLRCSSQSGHNTVSWYQQALGQGPQFIFQYYREEENGRGNFPPRFSGLQFPNYSSELNVNALELDDSALYLCASSPGTSPETQYFGPGTRLLVL.

J is TRBJ2-4 and V is TRBV30, with 10 bases lining up with TRBD1. Germline assignment: CDR1 GTSNPN and CDR2 SVGIG (reference sequence). Trimming took 4 bases from V and 6 from J; bases not matched to a gene: 6. This CDR3 spans 14 amino acids. In DNA, the CDR3 is TGTGCCTGGAACCTTGGACAGGGGGGAAACATTCAGTACTTC. The encoded protein is CAWNLGQGGNIQYF. The whole variable domain, filled in from reference TRBV30 and TRBJ2-4, reads SQTIHQWPATLVQPVGSPLSLECTVEGTSNPNLYWYRQAAGRGLQLLFYSVGIGQISSEVPQNLSASRPQDRQFILSSKKLLLSDSGFYLCAWNLGQGGNIQYFGAGTRLSVL.

This chain links TRBV7-2 with TRBJ1-2; 9 bases map to TRBD1. This CDR3 has 14 residues. The ends lost 1 base at V and 8 bases at J; junction bases unmatched: 5. The germline V gene encodes CDR1 SGHTA and CDR2 FQGNSA. CDR3 bases: TGTGCCAGCAGCTTAGACAGGGGGCTCGACGGCTACACCTTC. Amino acids: CASSLDRGLDGYTF.

This chain joins TRBV4-2 and TRBJ2-3, with 7 bases lining up with TRBD1. The CDR3 is 19 residues long. CDR1 and CDR2 (germline): LGHNA, YNFKEQ. Trimming took 1 base from V and 0 from J; bases not matched to a gene: 13. CDR3 in amino acids: CASSQGDSSASLSTDTQYF. In DNA, the CDR3 is TGTGCCAGCAGCCAAGGGGACAGTTCGGCCTCCCTTAGCACAGATACGCAGTATTTT.

V and J are TRBV6-1 and TRBJ1-5, with D unresolved. Germline V gives CDR1 MNHNS, CDR2 SASEGT. CDR3 length: 16 residues. V was pared by 1 base and J by 0 bases, with 10 bases between. The DNA of the CDR3 is TGTGCCAGCAGTGAAGATGCCCGGTATAGCAATCAGCCCCAGCATTTT. As protein: CASSEDARYSNQPQHF.

The chain links TRBV24-1 to TRBJ2-3; TRBD1 might be the D (5 bases). V shed 1 base and J shed 2 bases, with 6 bases lying between them. CDR1 and CDR2 from the germline V gene are KGHDR and SFDVKD. The CDR3 loop spans 14 amino acids. CDR3 nucleotides: TGTGCCACCAGTGATTTAGGGGACACAGATACGCAGTATTTT. This gives the protein CATSDLGDTDTQYF.

V usage is TRBV4-3 and J usage is TRBJ2-1, with 10 bases that match TRBD2. The CDR3 totals 16 residues. Germline V gene data show CDR1 as LGHNA and CDR2 as YSLEER. V lost 4 bases and J lost 7; bases outside the gene matches: 10. CDR3 DNA sequence: TGCGCCAGCAGCCCCAATAGCGGGGGGCCCGGGAATGAGCAGTTCTTC. Translating gives CASSPNSGGPGNEQFF.

This clone was observed a few times. The gene calls are TRBV18 and TRBJ2-7; 9 nucleotides agree with TRBD2. The CDR3 extends over 15 amino acids. Unmatched junction bases numbered 5, after V lost 4 bases and J lost 1 base. CDR1 KGHSH and CDR2 LQKENI come from the germline V gene. As DNA, the CDR3 is TGTGCCAGCTCACGCGGGAGGGGAGAATCCTACGAGCAGTACTTC. This sequence encodes CASSRGRGESYEQYF.

The J gene is TRBJ1-5, the V gene TRBV3-1 (or the pseudogene TRBV3-2), with D unresolved. The CDR3 contains 16 residues. Germline values: CDR1 LGHDT, CDR2 YNNKEL (reference sequence). Trimming took 0 bases from V and 9 from J, leaving 18 bases between them. The CDR3 sequence is CASSQERSGRERPQHF. CDR3 nucleotide sequence: TGTGCCAGCAGCCAAGAGAGGAGTGGAAGAGAAAGGCCCCAGCATTTT.

This chain uses TRBV4-3 with TRBJ1-2; 7 positions agree with TRBD1. CDR1 and CDR2 from the germline V gene are LGHNA and YSLEER. This CDR3 has 14 residues. J was trimmed by 8 bases and V by 5 bases; bases with no gene match: 11. This chain's CDR3 is CASSSRDSLGGYTF. DNA for the CDR3: TGCGCCAGCAGCTCCCGGGACAGCCTGGGAGGCTACACCTTC.

V is TRBV7-2 and J is TRBJ2-3; 8 nucleotides agree with TRBD2. Per germline, CDR1 SGHTA and CDR2 FQGNSA. The CDR3 runs 14 residues. With 6 bases clipped from V and 5 bases from J, the junction kept 7 bases outside the gene matches. CDR3 sequence (DNA): TGTGCCAGCAGGGACACGGGGGGGGGAGATACGCAGTATTTT. Protein: CASRDTGGGDTQYF. The entire variable domain, with the rest obtained from reference TRBV7-2 and TRBJ2-3, is as follows: GAGVSQSPSNKVTEKGKDVELRCDPISGHTALYWYRQSLGQGLEFLIYFQGNSAPDKSGLPSDRFSAERTGGSVSTLTIQRTQQEDSAVYLCASRDTGGGDTQYFGPGTRLTVL.

The chain joins TRBV19 to TRBJ2-2, with a weak D call TRBD2 (7 bases). CDR3 length equals 14 residues. V was shortened by 9 bases and J by 5 bases, with 16 bases between the two germline ends. Germline V CDR1 and CDR2: LNHDA, SQIVND (reference sequence). DNA of the CDR3: TGTGCCAGCACAAGAGGGGGGGGAACCGGGGAGCTGTTTTTT. Encoded protein: CASTRGGGTGELFF.

J is TRBJ2-7 and V is TRBV6-1; D is possibly TRBD2 (5 bases). The germline CDR1 and CDR2 sequences are MNHNS and SASEGT. With 3 bases removed from V and 2 bases from J, the gap between germline ends came to 8 bases. The CDR3 contains 13 residues. In DNA, the CDR3 is TGTGCCAGCAGTGACGGGGAAGCCTACGAGCAGTACTTC. Encoded protein: CASSDGEAYEQYF.

The chain joins TRBV5-4 to TRBJ2-7; tentatively, D is TRBD2 (6 bases). The CDR3 loop spans 15 amino acids. Germline V CDR1 and CDR2: SGHNT, YYREEE (reference sequence). Trimming stripped 4 bases from V and 2 bases from J, with 16 bases between. The DNA of the CDR3 is TGTGCCAGCAGCCGAACGGGACTGAAACCCTACGAGCAGTACTTC. Its translation: CASSRTGLKPYEQYF.

J is TRBJ1-5 and V is TRBV19; 9 bases align to TRBD1. Germline V lookup: CDR1 LNHDA, CDR2 SQIVND (reference sequence). The length of the CDR3 is 13 residues. V was pared by 5 bases and J by 7 bases, with 3 bases of the junction left unmatched. CDR3 loop: CASSSDRGQPQHF. The DNA for the CDR3 is TGTGCCAGTAGTTCGGACAGGGGACAGCCCCAGCATTTT.

As DNA, the CDR3 is TGTGCCAGCAGTGTCCGGGACAGGCCGTCTGGAAACACCATATATTTT. This codes for CASSVRDRPSGNTIYF. This sequence joins TRBV6-1 and TRBJ1-3, with TRBD1 identical over 8 bases. The CDR3 spans 16 residues. With V trimmed by 4 bases and J by 1 base, 6 bases remained unmatched. CDR1 and CDR2 from the germline V gene are MNHNS and SASEGT.

The chain couples TRBV5-5 to TRBJ1-2, with D uncertain. This CDR3 is built from 15 residues. Germline V gene data show CDR1 as SGHKS and CDR2 as YYEKEE (reference sequence). Trimming removed 2 bases from V and 1 base from J, with 12 bases in between. The chain's CDR3 is CASSFVRNLNYGYTF. CDR3 in DNA: TGTGCCAGCAGCTTTGTGAGAAACCTTAACTATGGCTACACCTTC.

This chain connects TRBV15 to TRBJ1-4; D is ambiguous. Germline CDR1 LNHNV, CDR2 YYDKDF (reference sequence). The CDR3 spans 15 residues. Trimming pared 2 bases from V and 3 bases from J, leaving 10 bases between. CDR3 coding DNA: TGTGCCACCAGCAGAAGCCGGGGTCCTAATGAAAAACTGTTTTTT. Its translation is CATSRSRGPNEKLFF.

This clone appeared once. V is TRBV5-6 and J is TRBJ1-5, with TRBD1 matching 7 bases. CDR1 and CDR2 from the germline V gene are SGHDT and YYEEEE. V lost 5 bases and J lost 5; bases outside the gene matches: 4. The CDR3 contains 13 residues. The chain's CDR3 is CASSSGTDQPQHF. CDR3 in DNA: TGTGCCAGCAGTTCCGGGACAGATCAGCCCCAGCATTTT.